This TCR beta chain was documented in a study of response to subunit inactivated influenza vaccine. General study points: Few additional T cells are recruited per seasonal influenza vaccination, authors suggested.

TCRdb re-called the RT-PCR reads with MiXCR, one entry per CDR3 protein. The sample yields 550,000 to 650,000 distinct CDR3 sequences, 12% seen once. V dropped 1 base and J dropped 10 bases, with 12 bases sitting between them. Germline V lookup: CDR1 SGHAT, CDR2 FQNNGV. This CDR3 spans 13 amino acids. This clonotype was observed a handful of times. Its antigen is unidentified. This rearrangement joins TRBV11-2 to TRBJ2-3, with unresolved D. Material: PBMCs from blood, obtained on the day of vaccination. The TCR was taken from a man between 50 and 59 years old who received an inactivated influenza vaccine. The CDR3 sequence: CASSLGRSGSQYF. CDR3 sequence (DNA): TGTGCCAGCAGCTTAGGAAGGTCCGGGTCGCAGTATTTT.